Reported below is one T cell receptor (beta chain). The V gene's germline CDR1 is PRHDT and CDR2 FYEKMQ (reference sequence). V lost 0 bases, J lost 8 bases, and 7 bases lay in between. This CDR3 contains 12 residues. This specimen comes from a study of shared clonotypes between healthy human individuals. Study as a whole: Per donor, CD8 memory used one plate, CD8 naive used two, CD4 memory used three and CD4 naive used three.

TCRdb's table, derived via immunoSEQ multiplex PCR, lists solely in-frame clones and lacks some. The sample holds some 2.1 million clones, about 93% seen once. Only CD45RO-negative cells positively selected for CCR7 counted as naive CD8 cells, so terminally differentiated effector memory CD45RA+ cells were excluded. The rearrangement uses TRBV13 and TRBJ1-2; unclear D gene. Source material: naive CD8+ T cells from PBMCs. The TCR originated in a man aged 18 to 35 in good health. Some clones in this sample may be carry-over from other donors' samples. In nucleotides, the CDR3 is TGTGCCAGCAGCTTAGGTCGGAGAGGCTACACCTTC. It translates to CASSLGRRGYTF.